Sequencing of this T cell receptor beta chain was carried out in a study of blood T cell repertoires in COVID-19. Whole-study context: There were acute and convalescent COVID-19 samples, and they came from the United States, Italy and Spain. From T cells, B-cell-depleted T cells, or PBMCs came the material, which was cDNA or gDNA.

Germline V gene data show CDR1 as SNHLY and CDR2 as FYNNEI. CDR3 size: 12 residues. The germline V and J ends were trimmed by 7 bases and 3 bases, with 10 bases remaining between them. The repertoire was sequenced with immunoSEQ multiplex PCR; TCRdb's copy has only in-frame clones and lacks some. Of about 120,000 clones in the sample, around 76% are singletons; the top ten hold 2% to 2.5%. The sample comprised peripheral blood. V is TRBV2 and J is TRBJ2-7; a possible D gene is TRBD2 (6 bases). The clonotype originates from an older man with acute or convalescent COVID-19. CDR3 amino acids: CASIGGNYEQYF. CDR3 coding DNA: TGTGCCAGCATTGGGGGGAACTACGAGCAGTACTTC.